The clone carrying this T cell receptor beta chain was counted a single time. The sample is drawn from a study of blood T cell repertoires in COVID-19. Study-wide context: Sites across the United States, Italy and Spain contributed samples from acute and convalescent COVID-19. Sample material is recorded as cDNA or gDNA derived from T cells, B-cell-depleted T cells, or PBMCs.

The CDR3 is made up of 14 amino acids. V trimming: 6 bases; J trimming: 7 bases; junction bases outside the gene matches: 6. The germline V gene has CDR1 SNHLY and CDR2 FYNNEI. As processed by the authors: Scientists estimated how many nucleated cells there were by amplifying reference gene primers. TCRdb's table, derived via immunoSEQ multiplex PCR, lists solely in-frame clones and lacks some. From that table come the V and J calls and clone size; the DNA was used to work out D and trimming. Counted here are under 250,000 clones, about four fifths occurring once; the ten biggest clones make up 2.5% to 3%.

Material for sequencing was peripheral blood. The source is a woman aged 40 to 50 with active or convalescent COVID-19. The gene calls are TRBV2 and TRBJ1-4; 9 nucleotides line up with TRBD1. CDR3 nucleotide sequence: TGTGCCAGCAGGGAAACAGGGGGCCGTGAAAAACTGTTTTTT. This codes for CASRETGGREKLFF.